This entry lists 32 T cell receptor beta chains sequenced from one sample in a study of blood T cell repertoires in COVID-19. Measured with immunoSEQ multiplex PCR; TCRdb has only the in-frame clones, and not every one. The top ten clones hold 15% to 20% of a sample with roughly 180,000 clones, 82% of them seen once. What was sequenced was PBMCs or T cells enriched from blood (not recorded which). The receptors stem from a man between 60 and 75 years old who had recovered from COVID-19.

The chain combines TRBV5-6 with TRBJ1-1; TRBD1 might be the D (5 bases). CDR3 length equals 14 residues. Trimming pared 3 bases from V and 4 bases from J, leaving 13 bases between. CDR1 and CDR2 from the germline V gene are SGHDT and YYEEEE. This CDR3 is CASSSDGRVTEAFF. As DNA, the CDR3 is TGTGCCAGCAGCTCGGATGGCAGGGTCACTGAAGCTTTCTTT.

V usage is TRBV19 and J usage is TRBJ2-7; tentatively, D is TRBD1 (7 bases). Germline V lookup: CDR1 LNHDA, CDR2 SQIVND (reference sequence). Trimming stripped 6 bases from V and 5 bases from J, with 17 bases between. This CDR3 is 14 amino acids long. As DNA, the CDR3 is TGTGCCAGTAGCAGGGGGGATTCCAGACACGAGCAGTACTTC. This sequence encodes CASSRGDSRHEQYF.

This chain links TRBV2 with TRBJ1-5, with a possible D match to TRBD1 (6 bases). This CDR3 spans 15 amino acids. The germline gives CDR1 SNHLY, CDR2 FYNNEI. V shed 7 bases and J shed 1 base, with 14 bases lying between them. CDR3 sequence: CASNRAGTSNQPQHF. In nucleotides, the CDR3 is TGTGCCAGCAACCGAGCCGGGACAAGCAATCAGCCCCAGCATTTT.

The genes are TRBV27 and TRBJ1-3; 7 bases match TRBD1. Germline V CDR1 and CDR2: MNHEY, SMNVEV (reference sequence). CDR3 length: 14 amino acids. With 3 bases clipped from V and 4 bases from J, the junction kept 3 bases outside the gene matches. CDR3 sequence (DNA): TGTGCCAGCAGTTTGCAGGGGGTCGGAAACACCATATATTTT. It is translated as CASSLQGVGNTIYF.

The chain couples TRBV2 to TRBJ2-7; 12 bases agree with TRBD1. The germline V gene encodes CDR1 SNHLY and CDR2 FYNNEI. V was clipped by 8 bases and J by 3 bases; unmatched bases: 17. This CDR3 is built from 18 residues. The CDR3 coding sequence is TGTGCCAGCTCGGGTTTGGGACAGGGGGCCCCTAGGGGCTACGAGCAGTACTTC. Its translation is CASSGLGQGAPRGYEQYF.

The chain couples TRBV9 to TRBJ1-4; D possibly corresponds to TRBD1 (6 bases). Germline CDR1 SGDLS, CDR2 YYNGEE. Trimming shortened V by 4 bases and J by 0 bases, and 10 bases separated the two germline ends. This CDR3 has 15 residues. In DNA, the CDR3 is TGTGCCAGCAGCCCCAACAGGGCAACTAATGAAAAACTGTTTTTT. Translation gives CASSPNRATNEKLFF.

The V call is TRBV5-5, the J call TRBJ2-2; D unresolved. Germline CDR1 is SGHKS and CDR2 is YYEKEE (reference sequence). The CDR3 spans 15 residues. The ends were cut back, 4 bases at V and 4 bases at J, with 14 bases in the middle. Here the CDR3 reads CASSPTTSGTGELFF. CDR3 nucleotides: TGTGCCAGCAGCCCCACAACCTCGGGCACCGGGGAGCTGTTTTTT.

CDR3 coding DNA: TGTGCCAGTACCCGGACTAGCGGACCCTCCTACAATGAGCAGTTCTTC. It encodes CASTRTSGPSYNEQFF. The V and J genes are TRBV19 and TRBJ2-1, with TRBD2 matching 10 bases. The V gene end was trimmed by 7 bases and the J gene end by 0 bases; junction bases not matched to a gene: 6. The CDR3 has 16 residues. Germline CDR1 is LNHDA and CDR2 is SQIVND (reference sequence).

V gene TRBV11-2 combines with J gene TRBJ2-2; D is undetermined. Per the germline V gene, CDR1 is SGHAT and CDR2 is FQNNGV. The V and J ends lost 1 base and 4 bases respectively, with 10 bases between them. The CDR3 loop spans 15 amino acids. The CDR3 DNA reads TGTGCCAGCAGCTTAGTCCTAGGTCTCACCGGGGAGCTGTTTTTT. Its protein is CASSLVLGLTGELFF. The full variable domain, in which reference TRBV11-2 and TRBJ2-2 provide the parts outside the CDR3, is EAGVAQSPRYKIIEKRQSVAFWCNPISGHATLYWYQQILGQGPKLLIQFQNNGVVDDSQLPKDRFSAERLKGVDSTLKIQPAKLEDSAVYLCASSLVLGLTGELFFGEGSRLTVL.

The chain uses TRBV30 and TRBJ2-1; 9 bases are a match to TRBD1. With 0 bases clipped from V and 8 bases from J, the junction kept 14 bases outside the gene matches. The CDR3 is 17 residues long. The germline gives CDR1 GTSNPN, CDR2 SVGIG (reference sequence). CDR3 amino acids: CAWSVHGGTGSFDEQFF. The DNA for the CDR3 is TGTGCCTGGAGTGTACATGGTGGGACAGGGAGTTTCGATGAGCAGTTCTTC.

This chain links TRBV18 with TRBJ2-4; D is unresolved. Per germline, CDR1 KGHSH and CDR2 LQKENI. The length of the CDR3 is 12 residues. The V end lost 5 bases, the J end lost 7 bases, and 9 bases lay between the germline ends. The CDR3 bases are TGTGCCAGCTCAAGAGTCGGGAACATTCAGTACTTC. Translating it yields CASSRVGNIQYF.

This clone was seen repeatedly, ten times or more. The rearrangement links TRBV6-5 to TRBJ2-1; weak D call: TRBD1 (5 bases). There are 14 residues in the CDR3. Per the germline V gene, CDR1 is MNHEY and CDR2 is SVGAGI. V lost 6 bases, J lost 12 bases, and 21 bases lay in between. The CDR3 DNA follows: TGTGCCAGCAGACGAGTGACAGCGCCTGGGGTGCAGTTCTTC. This encodes CASRRVTAPGVQFF.

This chain links TRBV7-8 with TRBJ1-5; TRBD1 agrees at 8 bases. The junction had 4 bases not matched to a gene; V was cut back by 1 base and J by 5 bases. CDR1 and CDR2 from the germline V gene are SGHVS and FQNEAQ. The CDR3 runs 15 residues. The CDR3 is CASSLGQGADQPQHF. CDR3 nucleotides: TGTGCCAGCAGCTTAGGGCAGGGGGCGGATCAGCCCCAGCATTTT.

The gene calls are TRBV28 and TRBJ1-1; D is unresolved. Germline CDR1 and CDR2: MDHEN and SYDVKM. Trimming removed 6 bases at V and 11 bases at J, with 19 bases between. The CDR3 runs to 13 residues. The CDR3 spells CASRTSDLRGAFF. Here the CDR3 DNA reads TGTGCCAGCAGAACTTCAGATCTGCGAGGGGCTTTCTTT. The full variable domain, rest sourced from reference TRBV28 and TRBJ1-1, is DVKVTQSSRYLVKRTGEKVFLECVQDMDHENMFWYRQDPGLGLRLIYFSYDVKMKEKGDIPEGYSVSREKKERFSLILESASTNQTSMYLCASRTSDLRGAFFGQGTRLTVV.

The V call is TRBV7-2, the J call TRBJ1-1; no reliable D call. The ends were cut back, 1 base at V and 1 base at J, with 10 bases in the middle. This CDR3 is built from 15 residues. Germline CDR1 SGHTA, CDR2 FQGNSA. The DNA of the CDR3 is TGTGCCAGCAGCTTAGGTTCGCCAGGGAACACTGAAGCTTTCTTT. Amino acids: CASSLGSPGNTEAFF.

The CDR3 DNA is TGTGCCAGCAGCTCGGGACAACCAAACACTGAAGCTTTCTTT. It yields the protein CASSSGQPNTEAFF. The rearrangement joins TRBV7-9 to TRBJ1-1; D may be TRBD1 (6 bases). CDR3 length: 14 residues. Per the germline V gene, CDR1 is SEHNR and CDR2 is FQNEAQ (reference sequence). V lost 4 bases and J lost 2, with 11 bases in between.

The CDR3 loop reads CASQRGAGVPGELFF. The CDR3 bases are TGTGCCAGTCAGAGGGGAGCGGGGGTCCCCGGGGAGCTGTTTTTT. The chain has TRBV19 and TRBJ2-2, with 8 bases matching TRBD2. V was pared by 8 bases and J by 6 bases, with 11 bases of the junction left unmatched. CDR1 LNHDA and CDR2 SQIVND come from the germline V gene (reference sequence). This CDR3 comprises 15 residues.

The chain uses TRBV19 and TRBJ2-2, with no clear D. Germline assignment: CDR1 LNHDA and CDR2 SQIVND (reference sequence). Between the trimmed V and J ends, which lost 5 bases and 6 bases, there was a span of 7 bases. This CDR3 has 12 amino acids. The chain's CDR3 is CASSLRPGELFF. The CDR3 bases are TGTGCCAGTAGTTTGCGTCCCGGGGAGCTGTTTTTT.

The CDR3 coding sequence is TGTGCCAGCAGCGGACAGCTCCAAGAGACCCAGTACTTC. It yields the protein CASSGQLQETQYF. This chain uses TRBV7-2 with TRBJ2-5; a weak D match, TRBD1 (6 bases). The germline V gene has CDR1 SGHTA and CDR2 FQGNSA. Deletions cut 5 bases from V and 1 base from J, with 8 bases between. There are 13 residues in the CDR3.

J is TRBJ2-5 and V is TRBV14, with 9 nucleotides matching TRBD2. Germline CDR1 SGHDN, CDR2 FVKESK. V shed 4 bases, J shed 5 bases, and the junction held 8 bases outside the gene matches. This CDR3 comprises 15 residues. The DNA of the CDR3 is TGTGCCAGCAGCCCCCCGCGGGGGGGCGTTGAGACCCAGTACTTC. Its translation is CASSPPRGGVETQYF.

The chain uses TRBV27 and TRBJ1-5, with D possibly being TRBD1 (6 bases). The germline V gene has CDR1 MNHEY and CDR2 SMNVEV (reference sequence). The CDR3 has 15 amino acids. Between the trimmed V and J ends, which lost 6 bases and 6 bases, there was a span of 18 bases. CDR3 amino acids: CASSLQGPEVQPQHF. The DNA for the CDR3 is TGTGCCAGCAGCCTACAGGGCCCCGAGGTTCAGCCCCAGCATTTT.

The chain has TRBV5-4 and TRBJ1-2, with D perhaps matching TRBD1 (5 bases). The V end was cut by 4 bases, the J end by 8 bases, with 21 bases between. The V gene's germline CDR1 is SGHNT and CDR2 YYREEE (reference sequence). This CDR3 has 15 amino acids. The CDR3 DNA sequence: TGTGCCAGCAGCATAGGACAACTGGCTATGATAGGCTACACCTTC. Protein sequence: CASSIGQLAMIGYTF.

The chain uses TRBV15 and TRBJ1-2, with TRBD1 matching over 7 bases. Germline CDR1 and CDR2: LNHNV and YYDKDF (reference sequence). With V trimmed by 0 bases and J by 4 bases, 11 bases remained unmatched. The CDR3 is 17 residues long. The CDR3 DNA reads as TGTGCCACCAGCAGAGATGCGCGGCCAGGGGGGAGCTATGGCTACACCTTC. Translating it yields CATSRDARPGGSYGYTF.

In DNA, the CDR3 is TGCAGCGTTGAAAAAGCGGGAGGAGAGCAGTTCTTC. It translates to CSVEKAGGEQFF. V is TRBV29-1 and J is TRBJ2-1; 9 bases align to TRBD2. V shed 2 bases and J 10 bases; nucleotides not matched to a gene: 3. The CDR3 has 12 residues. Germline CDR1 and CDR2: SQVTM and ANQGSEA.

V is TRBV9 and J is TRBJ1-6; D unresolved. Germline V gene data show CDR1 as SGDLS and CDR2 as YYNGEE. Trimming took off 0 bases at V and 0 bases at J, with 7 bases between the two ends. CDR3 size: 16 residues. The CDR3 here is CASSVVASSYNSPLHF. In DNA form, the CDR3 reads TGTGCCAGCAGCGTAGTAGCCAGCTCCTATAATTCACCCCTCCACTTT.

The rearrangement joins TRBV30 to TRBJ2-1, with D hard to call. Germline V gives CDR1 GTSNPN, CDR2 SVGIG (reference sequence). The CDR3 is made up of 9 amino acids. V was pared by 5 bases and J by 8 bases, with 4 bases between. In DNA, the CDR3 is TGTGCCTGGGGCGATGAGCAGTTCTTC. Translation: CAWGDEQFF.

The chain employs TRBV5-1 and TRBJ1-2, with 7 bases matching TRBD1. Germline V gene sequence: CDR1 SGHRS, CDR2 YFSETQ. The CDR3 runs 14 residues. J was trimmed by 2 bases and V by 4 bases; bases with no gene match: 5. CDR3 sequence: CASSGTTGNYGYTF. In nucleotides, the CDR3 is TGCGCCAGCAGCGGAACGACAGGGAACTATGGCTACACCTTC.

The sample holds a few counts of this clone. The chain joins TRBV2 to TRBJ1-4, with 11 positions matching TRBD1. In germline, CDR1 is SNHLY, CDR2 FYNNEI. Unmatched junction bases numbered 7, after V lost 6 bases and J lost 7 bases. This CDR3 contains 15 residues. CDR3 sequence: CASRVGQGAGEKLFF. The CDR3 DNA follows: TGTGCCAGCAGGGTCGGACAGGGGGCGGGTGAAAAACTGTTTTTT. Using reference TRBV2 and TRBJ1-4 for the parts outside the CDR3, the full variable domain is EPEVTQTPSHQVTQMGQEVILRCVPISNHLYFYWYRQILGQKVEFLVSFYNNEISEKSEIFDDQFSVERPDGSNFTLKIRSTKLEDSAMYFCASRVGQGAGEKLFFGSGTQLSVL.

The chain joins TRBV7-8 to TRBJ1-6, with 7 bases that match TRBD1. The V gene end was trimmed by 1 base and the J gene end by 6 bases; junction bases not matched to a gene: 3. This CDR3 has 15 residues. The germline V gene has CDR1 SGHVS and CDR2 FQNEAQ. The CDR3 DNA reads as TGTGCCAGCAGCTTAGGACAGGGAAGTAATTCACCCCTCCACTTT. Protein sequence: CASSLGQGSNSPLHF.

V is TRBV6-6 and J is TRBJ1-2; 7 positions agree with TRBD1. J gave up 4 bases and V 6 bases, and 14 bases lay outside the gene matches. In germline, CDR1 is MNHNY, CDR2 SVGAGI (reference sequence). CDR3 length: 16 residues. The CDR3 DNA sequence: TGTGCCAGCAGCGAGATTGACAGGGAAAGGGGCTATGGCTACACCTTC. Protein: CASSEIDRERGYGYTF.

The rearrangement joins TRBV9 to TRBJ1-3, with 7 bases aligning to TRBD1. The CDR3 covers 17 residues. The germline V gene encodes CDR1 SGDLS and CDR2 YYNGEE. V was clipped by 0 bases and J by 0 bases; unmatched bases: 6. The CDR3 reads CASSVDGTAYSGNTIYF. The CDR3 DNA sequence: TGTGCCAGCAGCGTAGACGGGACAGCTTACTCTGGAAACACCATATATTTT.

This chain uses TRBV5-4 with TRBJ2-5, with D maybe TRBD2 (6 bases). There are 13 residues in the CDR3. The V end was cut by 3 bases, the J end by 5 bases, with 11 bases between. From germline, CDR1 is SGHNT and CDR2 YYREEE (reference sequence). The CDR3 nucleotides read TGTGCCAGCAGCTCGGGGGTTGGGGAGACCCAGTACTTC. It encodes CASSSGVGETQYF.